This TCR beta chain was retrieved from a study of blood T cell repertoires in COVID-19. Overall study: T cells, B-cell-depleted T cells, or PBMCs provided the cDNA or gDNA that served as material.

Germline V gene lookup returns CDR1 MNHEY and CDR2 SMNVEV (reference sequence). The CDR3 runs 15 residues. The J segment lost 0 bases and the V segment lost 5 bases, leaving 3 bases of the junction unmatched. Generated by immunoSEQ multiplex PCR, the TCRdb table keeps only in-frame clones and is missing some. The sample consists of about half a million clones, 70% to 90% of them appearing once. The chain is built from TRBV27 and TRBJ2-3; 9 bases map to TRBD2. This TCR was sampled from a human donor in a cohort sampled during active COVID-19. Sequenced: peripheral blood. Here the CDR3 DNA reads TGTGCCAGCAGTCGCGGGGGGGCTAGCACAGATACGCAGTATTTT. Translation gives CASSRGGASTDTQYF.